This T cell receptor beta chain appears in the sequencing data of a study of T-cell reconstitution after alpha-beta-depleted transplantation in children. Study-wide results and caveats: By one year post-transplant, T-cell counts and diversity largely arose from T cells that were newly produced.

As to this clonotype: What it recognizes is unknown.

During its preparation, the TCRbeta library received unique molecular identifiers. TCRdb re-called the PCR reads through MiXCR, storing one row per CDR3 protein. The sample records approximately 430,000 distinct CDR3 sequences, roughly 15% being singletons. The sequencing used PBMCs, mostly from graft donor cells, collected 360 days after TCRalphabeta/CD19-depleted stem cell transplant. The clonotype was recovered from a boy in the first two years of life who had a stem cell transplant for Wiskott-Aldrich syndrome, so the T cells may come from the graft donor.

CDR3 protein: CASSTGRPNQETQYF. As DNA, the CDR3 is TGCGCCAGCAGTACAGGGCGGCCCAACCAAGAGACCCAGTACTTC. V is TRBV10-2 and J is TRBJ2-5; tentatively, D is TRBD1 (6 bases). The CDR3 consists of 15 residues. Germline lookup yields CDR1 WSHSY and CDR2 SAAADI. V lost 5 bases to trimming and J lost 0 bases, with 13 bases between them.